The rows below give T cell receptor beta chains drawn from one sample of a study of cytomegalovirus exposure and HLA in healthy donors. TCRdb's table, derived via immunoSEQ multiplex PCR, lists solely in-frame clones and lacks some. This table holds under 200,000 clones, more than 60% found once. Sequences were obtained from PBMCs. These receptor sequences come from a male donor in good health and CMV-seronegative. The CDR3 runs from the conserved cysteine through the conserved F or W. The order of the fields is J gene, V gene, D gene, clone size, CDR3 protein, CDR3 DNA. D genes are given only for firm matches. The size of a clone is reported for some rows only, either as once, few or many, or as a class for expanded clones.

TRBJ2-1,TRBV10-3,TRBD2,NA,CAIEEAGGGSNEQFF,TGTGCCATCGAAGAGGCCGGGGGGGGGAGCAATGAGCAGTTCTTC
TRBJ2-5,TRBV5-1,NA,NA,CASPQRIAGQTQETQYF,TGCGCCAGCCCCCAGCGGATCGCGGGACAGACCCAAGAGACCCAGTACTTC
TRBJ1-3,TRBV15,NA,NA,CATRGRYTGNTIYF,TGTGCCACCAGGGGCCGTTATACTGGAAACACCATATATTTT
TRBJ2-3,TRBV5-1,TRBD2,NA,CASSFTSGGLTDTQYF,TGCGCCAGCAGCTTCACCAGCGGGGGGCTCACAGATACGCAGTATTTT
TRBJ2-5,TRBV7-6,TRBD1,NA,CASSLVQGGWTQYF,TGTGCCAGCAGCTTAGTACAGGGGGGATGGACCCAGTACTTC
TRBJ2-7,TRBV15,NA,NA,CATSRRPGDEQYF,TGTGCCACCAGCAGACGCCCAGGGGACGAGCAGTACTTC
TRBJ1-5,TRBV10-1,NA,NA,CASRGQRPLQPQHF,TGCGCCAGCAGGGGGCAGAGGCCTCTTCAGCCCCAGCATTTT
TRBJ1-2,TRBV11-2,TRBD1,NA,CASSLWTGNGYTF,TGTGCCAGCAGCTTGTGGACAGGGAATGGCTACACCTTC
TRBJ1-1,TRBV25-1,NA,NA,CASSEQSIHTEAFF,TGTGCCAGCAGTGAACAGTCGATTCACACTGAAGCTTTCTTT
TRBJ2-1,TRBV2,TRBD2,NA,CASSEEEGLATNNEQFF,TGTGCCAGCAGTGAAGAGGAGGGACTAGCGACCAACAATGAGCAGTTCTTC
TRBJ1-1,TRBV7-3,TRBD1,NA,CASRRQGDTEAFF,TGTGCCAGCAGAAGACAGGGCGACACTGAAGCTTTCTTT
TRBJ1-2,TRBV18,NA,NA,CASSPPGSGIYGYTF,TGTGCCAGCTCACCACCAGGGTCGGGGATCTATGGCTACACCTTC
TRBJ2-3,TRBV9,NA,NA,CASSSGSEADTQYF,TGTGCCAGCAGCTCAGGGTCCGAAGCAGATACGCAGTATTTT
TRBJ1-2,TRBV2,NA,NA,CASSSIGRAERGYTF,TGTGCCAGCAGCTCGATTGGGAGGGCAGAACGTGGCTACACCTTC
TRBJ2-5,TRBV9,TRBD2,once,CASTNTPGLAGETQYF,TGTGCCAGCACTAACACTCCGGGACTAGCGGGAGAGACCCAGTACTTC
TRBJ2-7,TRBV6-1,NA,NA,CASSVETVEQYF,TGTGCCAGCAGTGTAGAGACAGTCGAGCAGTACTTC
TRBJ2-7,TRBV10-3,TRBD1,NA,CAITGGQGQGEQYF,TGTGCCATCACCGGAGGACAGGGGCAAGGCGAGCAGTACTTC
TRBJ2-7,TRBV5-1,TRBD2,NA,CASSAGLAVLRSYEQYF,TGCGCCAGCAGCGCGGGACTAGCGGTTCTACGCTCCTACGAGCAGTACTTC
TRBJ1-5,TRBV6-5,NA,NA,CASSYGPNQPQHF,TGTGCCAGCAGTTACGGGCCGAATCAGCCCCAGCATTTT
TRBJ2-7,TRBV7-8,NA,NA,CASSLWDSSYEQYF,TGTGCCAGCAGCTTATGGGACTCCTCCTACGAGCAGTACTTC
TRBJ2-7,TRBV29-1,NA,NA,CSVARGYEQYF,TGCAGCGTCGCCAGGGGCTACGAGCAGTACTTC
TRBJ1-2,TRBV27,TRBD1,NA,CASRTQGDYGYTF,TGTGCCAGCAGAACGCAGGGGGACTATGGCTACACCTTC
TRBJ2-4,TRBV4-1,TRBD1,NA,CASSQDPTGNLAKNIQYF,TGCGCCAGCAGCCAAGACCCGACAGGGAATTTAGCCAAAAACATTCAGTACTTC
TRBJ2-7,TRBV9,TRBD1,NA,CASSASTGNEQYF,TGTGCCAGCAGCGCCTCGACAGGGAACGAGCAGTACTTC
TRBJ2-7,TRBV5-6,NA,NA,CASSLASRGIRYEQYF,TGTGCCAGCAGCTTAGCCAGTAGGGGGATCCGCTACGAGCAGTACTTC
TRBJ1-1,TRBV9,NA,NA,CASSVGISGGTEAFF,TGTGCCAGCAGCGTAGGTATATCGGGGGGGACTGAAGCTTTCTTT
TRBJ2-5,TRBV11-2,TRBD1,NA,CASSLGQGQETQYF,TGTGCCAGCAGCTTAGGACAGGGACAAGAGACCCAGTACTTC
TRBJ1-6,TRBV6-1,NA,NA,CASSESGPLSPLHF,TGTGCCAGCAGTGAAAGTGGGCCTCTCTCACCCCTCCACTTT
TRBJ2-7,TRBV5-1,NA,NA,CASSLGDTAYEQYF,TGCGCCAGCAGCTTGGGGGACACCGCCTACGAGCAGTACTTC
TRBJ1-1,TRBV7-9,NA,NA,CASSLVRGTEAFF,TGTGCCAGCAGCTTAGTGCGAGGCACTGAAGCTTTCTTT
TRBJ1-5,TRBV6-1,NA,NA,CASNGGLSNQPQHF,TGTGCCAGCAACGGGGGGTTGAGCAATCAGCCCCAGCATTTT
TRBJ2-7,TRBV27,NA,NA,CASSRVQSSYEQYF,TGTGCCAGCAGTCGGGTTCAAAGCTCCTACGAGCAGTACTTC
TRBJ2-1,TRBV10-3,TRBD2,few,CAITGASGGAVGEQFF,TGTGCCATCACGGGGGCTAGCGGGGGGGCCGTTGGTGAGCAGTTCTTC
TRBJ1-1,TRBV29-1,NA,NA,CSVEGVGRTEAFF,TGCAGCGTTGAGGGGGTTGGGAGGACTGAAGCTTTCTTT
TRBJ2-7,TRBV19,NA,NA,CASSITGSYEQYF,TGTGCCAGTAGTATTACAGGGTCCTACGAGCAGTACTTC
TRBJ1-1,TRBV7-2,NA,NA,CASTAYRTEAFF,TGTGCCAGCACCGCATACAGAACTGAAGCTTTCTTT
TRBJ2-3,TRBV28,TRBD1,NA,CASSLVGQGELDTQYF,TGTGCCAGCAGTTTAGTTGGACAGGGAGAATTAGATACGCAGTATTTT
TRBJ2-6,TRBV7-2,TRBD1,NA,CASSAWTGVGANVLTF,TGTGCCAGCAGCGCCTGGACAGGGGTTGGGGCCAACGTCCTGACTTTC
TRBJ2-7,TRBV28,TRBD2,NA,CASSFVPSGVHEQYF,TGTGCCAGCAGTTTTGTTCCTAGCGGGGTCCACGAGCAGTACTTC
TRBJ1-5,TRBV27,TRBD1,NA,CASSQTGGQAQHF,TGTGCCAGCAGTCAGACAGGGGGTCAGGCCCAGCATTTT
TRBJ1-2,TRBV4-2,NA,NA,CASSQELQQVFFAGYTF,TGTGCCAGCAGCCAAGAACTCCAACAGGTTTTTTTCGCGGGCTACACCTTC